This TCR beta chain was identified in a study of cytomegalovirus exposure and HLA in healthy donors (dated by TCRdb to 2017 to 2019). At the level of the whole study: An earlier analysis of a few hundred of the donors reported roughly 300 Gb of sequence data and some 110 million unique TCR beta sequences obtained from about 200 million T cells. An early release covering roughly 640 HLA-typed donors comprised roughly 300 gigabases of sequencing data and roughly 86 million unique TCR sequences. Of the approximately 400 genotyped donors, roughly 76% were placed in the genetic ancestry cluster associated with self-reported Caucasian donors. The study was designed to test whether signatures of past pathogen exposure could be identified by cataloging public T cell receptors. The study profiled the T cell repertoires of 666 subjects by immunosequencing and related them to cytomegalovirus serostatus. A separate validation cohort of about 110 different subjects was used in addition to the approximately 610-subject first cohort. High-throughput TCR immunosequencing, statistical association of individual TCRs with disease status, and machine learning were combined to predict cytomegalovirus infection status. To study patterns of TCR occurrence, a later analysis re-analyzed previously published TCR beta repertoires from several hundred donors and added high-resolution HLA genotyping. Rather than using new phenotypic data, the later analysis identified candidate immune exposures from TCR beta sequences and from how often those sequences occurred across donors. To decide whether each TCR beta V gene segment behaved as functional or pseudogenic, an earlier analysis of 587 of the donors relied on high-throughput TCR beta sequencing. Alongside the repertoire data, information on donor age, sex, ethnicity and CMV serostatus was compiled. A later genetic analysis took genome-wide SNP genotypes for about three fifths of the 666 donors and used that subset as a discovery cohort. All discovery cohort repertoires had been generated on a single sequencing platform. HLA typing covered class I and class II loci at four-digit resolution. Typing coverage differed by locus: A, B, C, DRB1 and DQB1 were typed in about 620-640 donors, DQA1 in about 550, DPA1 in around 580, and DPB1 in 450 to 480. About five DR-DQ haplotypes were treated as single units for association and clustering because of strong linkage in the cohort. Across approximately 420 genotyped donors of the cohort, an average of about 240,000 unique TCR beta nucleotide sequences per donor were sequenced, and around 19% of those sequences were non-productive.

General study outcomes and caveats: Compared with the approximately 710-donor mean, donors in an Asian-associated ancestry cluster had fewer N-insertions in productive TCRs, according to a later genetic analysis. In a later analysis, HLA-associated TCR beta chains showed more clonal expansion and lower generation probabilities than non-associated chains that were equally common. Most CMV-associated TCR beta chains appeared to be HLA-restricted in a later analysis, and the HLA associations seemed to be driven largely by CMV exposure. In a later analysis, the rate of TCR association differed among HLA loci, with DRB1 alleles having the most associated TCRs and HLA-C alleles having the fewest. The cohort was sequenced for TCR beta chains only, and without alpha or paired-chain data the features that could be detected were limited. A further reported finding was that TCR beta sequences accurately predicted the HLA-A and HLA-B alleles for most subjects in the first cohort. In a later genetic analysis, a missense DCLRE1C variant was associated with V-gene and J-gene trimming of TCR beta chains, and the association was replicated in an independent cohort. Because HLA typing was missing for some donors at each locus, association tests included only the typed subset. While some public TCRs were present in many individuals, most TCR sequences turned up only very rarely across donors. The presence/absence analyses assumed that sequencing depth was roughly uniform across donors, and that assumption may not be true. In an earlier analysis of more than 500 of the donors, most TCR beta V segments appeared in productive rearrangements about 87% or about 30% of the time, broadly matching IMGT annotations. A later analysis reported that several top co-occurrence clusters appeared linked to parvovirus B19, influenza, CMV and Epstein-Barr virus. The study listed 150 to 200 TCR beta chains as associated with cytomegalovirus. A group of highly shared sequence variants was considered likely to be a technical artifact of the sequencing pipeline. The classifier was reported to diagnose cytomegalovirus status with high specificity and sensitivity in both the original and validation cohorts. Assigning TCR associations to individual alleles was difficult when HLA alleles, especially DR and DQ, strongly co-occurred. For the cohort, immune exposure information was limited to CMV serostatus. At a false discovery rate of 0.05, a later analysis linked 15,000 to 20,000 TCR beta sequences to specific HLA alleles. In vitro tests confirmed that a few of the cytomegalovirus-associated TCR beta chains recognize cytomegalovirus antigens. The earlier analysis of almost 600 of the donors excluded roughly 16 rarely observed V segments, including chromosome 9 orphons, because counts were too low. Linkage disequilibrium might explain the correlated functional status among segregating V segments, but an unknown experimental factor could not be ruled out. According to the authors, the approach could potentially be generalized to other disease states and immunological phenotypes.

As for this clone: No cognate antigen has been identified for it. Per-base quality was not reported, and no clone a single base away is much larger than it.

The cohort was made up of approximately 670 healthy bone marrow donors. Cohort members were all nominally healthy when sampled, although unrecorded immune exposures were likely present. The donor tested CMV seronegative, placing the donor among the 352 seronegative members of the cohort. Every donor gave a peripheral blood sample, and the peripheral blood mononuclear cells from that sample were used for TCR beta sequencing. Genomic DNA was extracted from the blood cell samples with the Qiagen DNeasy Blood Extraction Kit. The library came from the immunoSEQ multiplex PCR assay. A mixture of 60 forward primers for TCR Vbeta segments and 13 reverse primers for TCR Jbeta segments was used in the multiplex PCR. The CDR3 region of rearranged TCR beta genes was amplified from genomic DNA with a multiplex PCR assay. On the Illumina HiSeq System, the amplified TCR beta libraries were sequenced as 87-base-pair reads. Per the source publication's procedure: In a later analysis, roughly 80 million unique TCR beta chains were counted across the 500 to 700 repertoires, and roughly 11 million of these chains were shared by at least two donors. Raw reads were error-corrected and collapsed into unique sequences by a nearest-neighbor algorithm in which closely related sequences were merged to remove PCR and sequencing errors. CDR3 sequences were aligned to IMGT reference sequences to assign V, D and J gene segments. For a sequence to be retained, a match of at least six nucleotides to both a V gene segment and a J gene segment was required. A rearrangement was called productive if the CDR3 had no stop codons and remained in frame with V and J, and every other rearrangement was called non-productive. CDR3 was defined by IMGT convention, running from the second conserved V-encoded cysteine to the conserved J-encoded phenylalanine. The earlier analysis of approximately 500 of the donors excluded sequences that lacked an unambiguous match to a single V gene segment. In an earlier analysis of some 590 of the donors, a V segment was called functional when productive rearrangements were above 56.7%, and segregating when the standard deviation between donors exceeded 5%. To diagnose cytomegalovirus status from the catalog of TCR beta chain sequences, a statistical classification framework was built. In a later analysis, V and J genes were assigned by comparing TCR nucleotide sequences against IMGT/GENE-DB human TR gene sequences. In a later analysis, CDR3 sequences and most-parsimonious VDJ recombination scenarios were assigned using the TCRdist pipeline. In a later analysis, each TCR beta chain was defined by its CDR3 amino acid sequence together with its V-gene family, and reads lacking a unique V-gene family were excluded. As a way to deal with suspected cross-contamination and a sequencing artifact, a later analysis dropped over 550 nucleotide sequences that were highly shared and had low generation probability. For each public chain, a later analysis derived a clonal expansion index from normalized ranks of inferred template counts within each repertoire. In a later analysis, generation probabilities were computed with a VDJ recombination model fitted to out-of-frame rearrangements, and the resulting probabilities were checked against IGoR. Hypergeometric tests were used in a later analysis to score TCR-TCR, TCR-HLA and TCR-CMV co-occurrence, with a repertoire-size bias correction applied to the TCR pairs. False discovery rates were estimated in a later analysis by permuting HLA or CMV assignments 20 times. In a later analysis, co-occurring TCRs were grouped using DBSCAN, and TCRdist sequence similarity was added for clustering within HLA-allele-positive subsets. Co-occurrence clustering excluded repertoires with fewer than 30,000 or more than 120,000 public chains, plus five with anomalous nucleotide sharing. TCRdb re-hosts the immuneACCESS table, in-frame sequences only. Its copies lack some clones; in the studies checked, an unresolved V gene accounts for under half of them, and the cause for the rest is not known. V and J calls and clone size are copied from that table; D and trimming were computed from the DNA. The sample records 80,000 to 100,000 clones, about 81% of which are singletons. The ten largest clones take up less than 1.5% of the sample.

This receptor was identified in a man in his forties in good health and CMV-seronegative. Sequenced material: PBMCs.

Read as DNA, the sequence is TGTGCCAGCAGCTTCAAGTCCGCCCGGGGATATGAGCAGTTCTTC. Translated, this is CASSFKSARGYEQFF. The receptor chain draws on TRBV5-6 and TRBJ2-1; TRBD2 is a weak D gene call, 5 bases matching. Reading from cysteine to phenylalanine, the CDR3 counts 15 amino acids. Solely the CDR3 DNA is kept, with 45 bases framed from the first base. V loses 2 bases, J loses 8 bases, and the germline ends lie 17 bases apart. The germline V gene supplies CDR1 SGHDT and CDR2 YYEEEE.